The entry below gives a single TCR beta chain sequence along with its context. The sample belongs to a study of blood T cell repertoires in COVID-19. Study background: COVID-19 samples collected from the United States, Italy and Spain covered acute and convalescent phases. The cDNA or gDNA used as material had been derived from T cells, B-cell-depleted T cells, or PBMCs.

V lost 5 bases, J lost 14 bases, and 16 bases lay in between. Germline assignment: CDR1 SEHNR and CDR2 FQNEAQ (reference sequence). The CDR3 is 13 residues long. Per the study methods: From reference gene primer amplification, estimates of nucleated cell counts were derived. The method was immunoSEQ multiplex PCR; TCRdb's version includes in-frame clones alone and lacks a portion of them. Clonal size and the V and J genes are those of that table, whereas D and trimming came from the DNA. The sample yields about 75,000 clones, around 80% seen once. The J gene is TRBJ1-6, the V gene TRBV7-9; possibly TRBD1 for D (5 bases). The sequence was obtained from a woman aged 45-60 years with acute or convalescent COVID-19. The sequencing sample was made of peripheral blood. CDR3 coding DNA: TGTGCCAGCAGCAGGGACGGGAGTGGGGCCCTCCACTTT. Protein product: CASSRDGSGALHF.